Listed below are T cell receptor beta chains from one sample, sequenced in a study of blood T cell dynamics during melanoma immunotherapy. Profiling relied on immunoSEQ multiplex PCR, and the TCRdb table lists in-frame clones only, not all of them. The profile shows about 6,000 clones, over 75% of them singletons. The sequenced sample was blood, obtained from a patient treated with checkpoint blockade. The source is a human donor with melanoma. Both conserved end residues are part of each CDR3. The D gene is left open where the match is weak. Not all rows give a size; the values are once, few, many and, for expanded clones, a class.

d_call,j_call,clone_size,v_call,cdr3_aa,cdr3_nt
NA,TRBJ2-3,NA,TRBV5-6,CASSVGLNTDTQYF,TGTGCCAGCAGCGTAGGACTGAACACAGATACGCAGTATTTT
TRBD1,TRBJ2-5,NA,TRBV7-6,CASSLMTGQETQYF,TGTGCCAGCAGCCTGATGACAGGGCAAGAGACCCAGTACTTC
TRBD1,TRBJ2-7,NA,TRBV11-3,CASSPWDRPYEQYF,TGTGCCAGCAGCCCGTGGGACAGACCCTACGAGCAGTACTTC
TRBD1,TRBJ1-1,NA,TRBV19,CASSQDRGRNTEAFF,TGTGCCAGTTCCCAGGACAGGGGAAGGAACACTGAAGCTTTCTTT
NA,TRBJ2-1,NA,TRBV2,CASSERMRGQFF,TGTGCCAGCAGTGAACGGATGAGGGGGCAGTTCTTC
NA,TRBJ2-7,NA,TRBV19,CASSRDFSAYEQYF,TGTGCCAGTAGTAGGGACTTTAGTGCCTACGAGCAGTACTTC
NA,TRBJ2-1,NA,TRBV9,CASSTRHSLNEQFF,TGTGCCAGCAGCACTCGCCATAGCCTCAATGAGCAGTTCTTC
TRBD1,TRBJ2-7,NA,TRBV11-2,CASSFGTGSYEQYF,TGTGCCAGCAGCTTCGGGACAGGTTCCTACGAGCAGTACTTC
NA,TRBJ2-7,NA,TRBV11-3,CASSLVSYGEQYF,TGTGCCAGCAGCTTAGTTTCTTACGGCGAGCAGTACTTC
TRBD2,TRBJ2-7,few,TRBV7-9,CASGSWLAGVVGEQYF,TGTGCCAGCGGGTCGTGGCTAGCGGGAGTGGTCGGCGAGCAGTACTTC
TRBD1,TRBJ2-7,NA,TRBV7-8,CASSSPGTGWYEQYF,TGTGCCAGCAGCTCTCCCGGGACAGGGTGGTACGAGCAGTACTTC
TRBD1,TRBJ2-2,NA,TRBV2,CASRRGTGDTGELFF,TGTGCCAGCAGAAGGGGGACAGGGGACACCGGGGAGCTGTTTTTT
NA,TRBJ1-3,NA,TRBV4-1,CASSQGLGKGAGNTIYF,TGCGCCAGCAGCCAAGGGCTCGGTAAGGGAGCGGGAAACACCATATATTTT
TRBD1,TRBJ2-5,NA,TRBV29-1,CSVMTGMETQYF,TGCAGCGTCATGACAGGGATGGAGACCCAGTACTTC
TRBD2,TRBJ2-6,NA,TRBV7-8,CASMLAGNPGANVLTF,TGTGCCAGCATGCTAGCGGGAAACCCTGGGGCCAACGTCCTGACTTTC
NA,TRBJ2-6,NA,TRBV5-1,CASSLARGVSGANVLTF,TGCGCCAGCAGCTTGGCTCGGGGCGTCTCTGGGGCCAACGTCCTGACTTTC
NA,TRBJ1-2,NA,TRBV7-9,CASSLADRTVNYGYTF,TGTGCCAGCAGCTTAGCTGACAGGACAGTTAACTATGGCTACACCTTC
NA,TRBJ1-3,few,TRBV4-1,CASSLGEGNTIYF,TGCGCCAGCAGCCTCGGGGAGGGAAACACCATATATTTT
NA,TRBJ2-7,NA,TRBV5-1,CASSPARFTYEQYF,TGCGCCAGCAGCCCAGCGCGTTTTACCTACGAGCAGTACTTC
NA,TRBJ2-7,NA,TRBV5-1,CASRKDATTKQYF,TGCGCCAGCAGGAAGGACGCAACTACGAAGCAGTACTTC
NA,TRBJ2-5,NA,TRBV7-8,CASSFKGDETQYF,TGTGCCAGCAGCTTCAAGGGGGATGAGACCCAGTACTTC
NA,TRBJ1-4,NA,TRBV7-2,CASSVQGSTNEKLFF,TGTGCCAGCAGCGTACAGGGAAGTACTAATGAAAAACTGTTTTTT
TRBD2,TRBJ2-3,NA,TRBV4-1,CVTLAGGTDTQYF,TGCGTAACACTAGCGGGGGGCACAGATACGCAGTATTTT
TRBD1,TRBJ1-2,NA,TRBV5-7,CASSPDRAHYGYTF,TGTGCCAGTAGTCCGGACAGGGCCCACTATGGCTACACCTTC
NA,TRBJ1-4,NA,TRBV19,CASSFSRQRANEKLFF,TGTGCCAGTAGTTTTTCCCGACAGCGCGCTAATGAAAAACTGTTTTTT
NA,TRBJ1-4,once,TRBV6-5,CASRPTGPTREKLFF,TGTGCCAGCAGGCCCACGGGGCCTACCAGGGAAAAACTGTTTTTT
NA,TRBJ2-3,NA,TRBV7-9,CASSLAVEGDTQYF,TGTGCCAGCAGCTTAGCAGTGGAAGGAGATACGCAGTATTTT
NA,TRBJ1-1,NA,TRBV5-6,CASSLGLLNTEAFF,TGTGCCAGCAGCTTGGGTCTGCTGAACACTGAAGCTTTCTTT
NA,TRBJ1-5,NA,TRBV7-1,CASSAGRGRDSNQPQHF,TGTGCCAGCAGCGCCGGACGAGGGAGAGATAGCAATCAGCCCCAGCATTTT
NA,TRBJ2-5,NA,TRBV29-1,CSVEGSGAGETQYF,TGCAGCGTTGAAGGATCGGGCGCCGGCGAGACCCAGTACTTC
TRBD2,TRBJ2-1,NA,TRBV19,CASSPTRTSGPLEQFF,TGTGCCAGTAGTCCCACGAGGACTAGCGGTCCACTTGAGCAGTTCTTC
NA,TRBJ2-1,once,TRBV6-1,CASSEGGGPYNEQFF,TGTGCCAGCAGTGAAGGCGGGGGCCCCTACAATGAGCAGTTCTTC
TRBD1,TRBJ2-3,NA,TRBV11-2,CASSLTGATDTQYF,TGTGCCAGCAGCCTGACAGGGGCCACAGATACGCAGTATTTT
NA,TRBJ2-5,few,TRBV7-2,CASSTRRGNGAQYF,TGTGCCAGCAGCACCCGTCGGGGGAATGGTGCCCAGTACTTC
TRBD2,TRBJ2-1,NA,TRBV4-2,CASNLAGFTYNEQFF,TGTGCCAGCAACTTAGCGGGATTCACCTACAATGAGCAGTTCTTC
NA,TRBJ2-7,NA,TRBV4-1,CASSQEGLNSYEQYF,TGCGCCAGCAGCCAAGAGGGCCTTAACTCCTACGAGCAGTACTTC
TRBD2,TRBJ2-7,few,TRBV10-1,CASSDSGGEDEQYF,TGCGCCAGCAGTGACTCGGGAGGGGAGGACGAGCAGTACTTC
NA,TRBJ1-5,few,TRBV7-9,CASSLVENQPQHF,TGTGCCAGCAGCTTGGTGGAGAATCAGCCCCAGCATTTT
NA,TRBJ2-4,NA,TRBV19,CASSIVGRNLAKNIQYF,TGTGCCAGTAGTATAGTGGGGCGGAATCTAGCCAAAAACATTCAGTACTTC
TRBD1,TRBJ2-1,NA,TRBV7-9,CASSFRTGVDNEQFF,TGTGCCAGCAGTTTCAGGACAGGGGTTGACAATGAGCAGTTCTTC